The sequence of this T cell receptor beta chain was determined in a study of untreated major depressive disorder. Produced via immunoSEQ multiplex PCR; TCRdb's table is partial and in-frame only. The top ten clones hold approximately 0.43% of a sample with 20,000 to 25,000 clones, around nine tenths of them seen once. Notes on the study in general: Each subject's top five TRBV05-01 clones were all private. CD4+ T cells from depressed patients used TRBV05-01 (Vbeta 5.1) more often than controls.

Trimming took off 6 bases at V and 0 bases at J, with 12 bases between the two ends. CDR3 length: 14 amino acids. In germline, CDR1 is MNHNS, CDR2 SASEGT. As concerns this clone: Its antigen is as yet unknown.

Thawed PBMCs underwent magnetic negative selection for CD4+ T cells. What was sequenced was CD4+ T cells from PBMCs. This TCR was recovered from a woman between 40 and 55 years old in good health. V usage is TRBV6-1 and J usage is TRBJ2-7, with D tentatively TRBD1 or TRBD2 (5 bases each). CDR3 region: CASSGTSNSYEQYV. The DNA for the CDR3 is TGTGCCAGCAGCGGGACGTCTAACTCCTACGAGCAGTACGTC.